This TCR beta chain originates from a study of spatial heterogeneity in lung cancer. Study summary: Detection of beta-chain sequences consistently exceeded that of alpha-chain sequences.

Findings and caveats of the study: The counts of expanded TCRs, ubiquitous and regional, tracked ubiquitous and regional nonsynonymous mutations, respectively. Tumoral mutation counts were tracked by counts of expanded intratumoral alpha and beta TCRs.

At least ten counts were recorded for this clonotype. Its antigen is as yet unknown. Germline CDR1 reads SEHNR; CDR2 reads FQNEAQ (reference sequence). V was trimmed by 5 bases and J by 2 bases, leaving 13 bases between them. There are 15 residues in the CDR3. TCR cDNA molecules each carried a unique molecular identifier. TCRdb re-called the 5' RACE reads through MiXCR, storing one row per CDR3 protein. The table shows 8,000 or so distinct CDR3 sequences, with around 5.4% occurring only once. Specified time point: sample taken at primary tumor resection. Frozen PBMC, nontumor lung or tumor provided whole RNA, which was sequenced unsorted.

V and J are TRBV7-9 and TRBJ1-5, with D possibly being TRBD1 (6 bases). The clonotype originates from a male donor with early-stage non-small cell lung cancer. This material consisted of lung tumor tissue, taken at surgery. The CDR3 sequence is CASSPRGGGNQPQHF. The CDR3, as DNA: TGTGCCAGCAGCCCTCGCGGGGGCGGCAATCAGCCCCAGCATTTT.